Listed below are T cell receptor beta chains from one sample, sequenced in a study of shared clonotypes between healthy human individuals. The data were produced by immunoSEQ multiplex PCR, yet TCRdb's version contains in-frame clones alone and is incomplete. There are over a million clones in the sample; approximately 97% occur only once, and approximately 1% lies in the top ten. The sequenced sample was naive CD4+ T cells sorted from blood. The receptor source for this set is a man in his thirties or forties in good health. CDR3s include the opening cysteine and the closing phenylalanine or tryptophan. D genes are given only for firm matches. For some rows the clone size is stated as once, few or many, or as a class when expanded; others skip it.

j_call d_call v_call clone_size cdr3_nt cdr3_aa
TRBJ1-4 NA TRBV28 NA TGTGCCAGCAGTTTCGGTGGGACCGCTGAAAAACTGTTTTTT CASSFGGTAEKLFF
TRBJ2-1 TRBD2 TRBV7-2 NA TGTGCCAGCAGCTTATATCCGGGACTAGGAGGCAATGAGCAGTTCTTC CASSLYPGLGGNEQFF
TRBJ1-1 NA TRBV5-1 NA TGCGCCAGCAGCTCGGAAACCATGAACTCTGAAGCTTTCTTT CASSSETMNSEAFF
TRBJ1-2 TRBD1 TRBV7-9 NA TGTGCCAGCAGCTCCTCGACCGGGACAGCGGAAGCTAACTATGGCTACACCTTC CASSSSTGTAEANYGYTF
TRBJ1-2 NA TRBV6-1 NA TGTGCCAGCAGTGGGGGGTTGTGGGGCTTAAACTATGGCTACACCTTC CASSGGLWGLNYGYTF
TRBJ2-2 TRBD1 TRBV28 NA TGTGCCAGCAGTTTACTGACAGGGGGCGTACTGACTGCCGCCACCGGGGAGCTGTTTTTT CASSLLTGGVLTAATGELFF
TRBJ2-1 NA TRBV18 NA TGTGCCAGCTCACCACCGATCGGGGGGCAGAGCTCCTACAATGAGCAGTTCTTC CASSPPIGGQSSYNEQFF
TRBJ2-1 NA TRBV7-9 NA TGTGCCAGCAGCTCACTTAAGGGCTACAATGAGCAGTTCTTC CASSSLKGYNEQFF
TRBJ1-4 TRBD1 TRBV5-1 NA TGCGCCAGCAGCTTGGCCGGGACAGGTGGAGAAAAACTGTTTTTT CASSLAGTGGEKLFF
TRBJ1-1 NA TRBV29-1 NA TGCAGCGTTGTCGCCCGACAGAGGGCCACTGAAGCTTTCTTT CSVVARQRATEAFF
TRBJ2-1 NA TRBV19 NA TGTGCCAGTAGTTCTGCATTGCGAGGTGAGCAGTTCTTC CASSSALRGEQFF
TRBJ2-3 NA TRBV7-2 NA TGTGCCAGCAGCTTACGATCAGATACGCAGTATTTT CASSLRSDTQYF
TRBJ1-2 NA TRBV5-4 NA TGTGCCAGCAGCTTGGTTTTGGGTGGTAGCTACACCTTC CASSLVLGGSYTF
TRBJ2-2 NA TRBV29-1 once TGCAGCGTCCTCGTAGGGGCCGGCGGGGAGCTGTTTTTT CSVLVGAGGELFF
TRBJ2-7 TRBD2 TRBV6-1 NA TGTGCCAGCAGGGAAACTAGCGGGAGGGCTTCGGATGAGCAGTACTTC CASRETSGRASDEQYF
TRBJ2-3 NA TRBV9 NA TGTGCCAGCAGCGTAAAAGATACGCAGTATTTT CASSVKDTQYF
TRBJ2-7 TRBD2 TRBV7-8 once TGTGCCAGCAGCTTCGGCGGGAGTGGGGCCTACGAGCAGTACTTC CASSFGGSGAYEQYF
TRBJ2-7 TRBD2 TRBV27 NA TGTGCCAGCACCCACCGGACGGGACTAGGCTCCTACGAGCAGTACTTC CASTHRTGLGSYEQYF
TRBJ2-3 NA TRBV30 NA TGTGCCTGGGGTGACCTCACGCAGTATTTT CAWGDLTQYF
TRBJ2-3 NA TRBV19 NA TGTGCCAGTAAGCCCACTTATTGGGGCAGGGAAGCTCCGGCAGATACGCAGTATTTT CASKPTYWGREAPADTQYF
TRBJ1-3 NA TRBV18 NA TGTGCCAGCTCACCAAACAGGAGCTCTGGAAACACCATATATTTT CASSPNRSSGNTIYF
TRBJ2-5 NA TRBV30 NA TGTGCCTGGAACACGGTCGCGGCCCAGTACTTC CAWNTVAAQYF
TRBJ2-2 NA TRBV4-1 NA TGCGCCAGCAGCCAAGGGGACCCACCGTCGAACACCGGGGAGCTGTTTTTT CASSQGDPPSNTGELFF
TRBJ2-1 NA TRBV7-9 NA TGTGCCAGCAGCTCCCCCCCAGTCAGATCCTACAATGAGCAGTTCTTC CASSSPPVRSYNEQFF
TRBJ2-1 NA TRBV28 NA TGTGCCAGCAGCTTAGGAGGGCCTTCCTACAATGAGCAGTTCTTC CASSLGGPSYNEQFF
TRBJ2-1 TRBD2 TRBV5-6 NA TGTGCCAGCAGCTCGAACGCGGGAGCTTCGAGCTCCTACAATGAGCAGTTCTTC CASSSNAGASSSYNEQFF
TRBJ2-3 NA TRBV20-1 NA TGCAGTGCTGTCGGGACAGATACGCAGTATTTT CSAVGTDTQYF
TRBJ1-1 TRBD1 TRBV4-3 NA TGCGCCAGCAGCCACCCAGGGGGCTTTGAAGCTTTCTTT CASSHPGGFEAFF
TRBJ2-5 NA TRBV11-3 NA TGTGCCAGCAGCTTAGATCCTACAGTGAGATCATTTTACTTC CASSLDPTVRSFYF
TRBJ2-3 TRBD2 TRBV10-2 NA TGCGCCAGCCGAGTAGGAGGGGCGGGAGAGGGTCGGTTAGATACGCAGTATTTT CASRVGGAGEGRLDTQYF
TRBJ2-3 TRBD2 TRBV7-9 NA TGTGCCAGCAGCCCAGCCCTACTAGCGGGAGCGGTAGATACGCAGTATTTT CASSPALLAGAVDTQYF
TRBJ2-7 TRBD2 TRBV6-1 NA TGTGCCAGCAGCCCAACTAGCGGGAGGTCCTACGAGCAGTACTTC CASSPTSGRSYEQYF
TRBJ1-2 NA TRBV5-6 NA TGTGCCAGCAGCTTCCTCGCGTCCAGAAGCGCCTATGGCTACACCTTC CASSFLASRSAYGYTF
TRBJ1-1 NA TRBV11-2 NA TGTGCCAGCAGCTTATCCCGCAGGTTAGAAGCTTTCTTT CASSLSRRLEAFF
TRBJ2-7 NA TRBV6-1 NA TGTGCCAGCAGTGAAGCCGGGCCTTACCCCTACGAGCAGTACTTC CASSEAGPYPYEQYF
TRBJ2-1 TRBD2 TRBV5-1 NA TGCGCCAGCAACCCGGATACTAGCGGGAGGTCCAATGAGCAGTTCTTC CASNPDTSGRSNEQFF
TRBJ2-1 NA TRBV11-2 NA TGTGCCAGCAGCTTCCCCCTAGCGAGCAATGAGCAGTTCTTC CASSFPLASNEQFF
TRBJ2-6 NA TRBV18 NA TGTGCCAGCTCACCGACTGGCTCCGGCTCTGGGGCCAACGTCCTGACTTTC CASSPTGSGSGANVLTF
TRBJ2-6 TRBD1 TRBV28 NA TGTGCCAGCAGTTTCGACAGGGGGACTGGGGCCAACGTCCTGACTTTC CASSFDRGTGANVLTF
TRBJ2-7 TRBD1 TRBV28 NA TGTGCCAGCAGCCGGACGGGACAGGGCAACCGCTACGAGCAGTACTTC CASSRTGQGNRYEQYF
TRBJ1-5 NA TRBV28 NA TGTGCCAGCAGTCACAGACTCACCGGGAGTCAGCCCCAGCATTTT CASSHRLTGSQPQHF
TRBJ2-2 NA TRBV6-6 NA TGTGCCAGCAGTCAATTGGACGGGAACACCGGGGAGCTGTTTTTT CASSQLDGNTGELFF
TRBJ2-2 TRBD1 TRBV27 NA TGTGCCAGCAGTAGACAGGGGGCATTGAACACCGGGGAGCTGTTTTTT CASSRQGALNTGELFF
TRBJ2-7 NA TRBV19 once TGTGCCAGTACCCAAGGACCCGGACTCTACGAGCAGTACTTC CASTQGPGLYEQYF
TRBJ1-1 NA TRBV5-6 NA TGTGCCAGCAGCTTGCGGAGTACTGAAGCTTTCTTT CASSLRSTEAFF
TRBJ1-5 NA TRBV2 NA TGTGCCAGCAGTGAAGAGTCACATCAGCCCCAGCATTTT CASSEESHQPQHF
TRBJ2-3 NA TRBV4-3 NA TGCGCCAGCAGCCAAGATTGGGGGGGCGCATATACGCAGTATTTT CASSQDWGGAYTQYF
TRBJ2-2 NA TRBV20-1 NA TGCAGTGCTACCGGTTACGGGGAGCTGTTTTTT CSATGYGELFF
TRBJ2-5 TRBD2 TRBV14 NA TGTGCCAGCAGCCAAGATAGGTTTCGAGCGGGGACCTCCGGGGAGACCCAGTACTTC CASSQDRFRAGTSGETQYF
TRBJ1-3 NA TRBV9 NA TGTGCCAGCAGCTACAAGAGCTCTGGAAACACCATATATTTT CASSYKSSGNTIYF
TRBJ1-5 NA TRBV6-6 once TGTGCCAGCAGCCCTAGCCGCCCGGGCAATCAGCCCCAGCATTTT CASSPSRPGNQPQHF
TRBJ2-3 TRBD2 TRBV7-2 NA TGTGCCAGCAGCTTAGGCGGGAGTGCAGATACGCAGTATTTT CASSLGGSADTQYF
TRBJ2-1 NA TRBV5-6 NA TGTGCCAGCAGCCGCATTTCGGGTGGTATGAGGTACAATGAGCAGTTCTTC CASSRISGGMRYNEQFF
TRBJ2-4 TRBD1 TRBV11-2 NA TGTGCCAGCAGCTTATACAGGGGGCCAGCCAAAAACATTCAGTACTTC CASSLYRGPAKNIQYF
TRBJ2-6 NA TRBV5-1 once TGCGCCAGCAGCTACTCGGCAGGGTCCGCCAACGTCCTGACTTTC CASSYSAGSANVLTF
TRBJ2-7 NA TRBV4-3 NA TGCGCCAGCAGCCCGGATACAGCGGACTACGAGCAGTACTTC CASSPDTADYEQYF
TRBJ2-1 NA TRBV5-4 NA TGTGCCAGCAGCTTGTTCTCCGGGCCCGACTCCTACAATGAGCAGTTCTTC CASSLFSGPDSYNEQFF
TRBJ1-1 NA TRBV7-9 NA TGTGCCAGCAGCCCGGGGACGCGGGGTGTTACTGAAGCTTTCTTT CASSPGTRGVTEAFF
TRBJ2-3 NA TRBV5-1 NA TGCGCCAGCAGAAAGTATGGCGGGGACCCCACAGATACGCAGTATTTT CASRKYGGDPTDTQYF